This T cell receptor beta chain was captured in a study of T cell changes during pregnancy in multiple sclerosis. Profiled with immunoSEQ multiplex PCR; TCRdb holds only in-frame clones, not every one. The sample shows tens of thousands of clones, 80% to 90% of them seen only once. The CDR3 covers 13 residues. The V and J ends lost 4 bases and 7 bases respectively, with 14 bases between them. From germline, CDR1 is SGHDN and CDR2 FVKESK. The receptor's source is a female donor with multiple sclerosis, enrolled in a pregnancy study. The chain couples TRBV14 to TRBJ2-7, with D possibly matching TRBD1 (6 bases). The input for sequencing was CD4+ T cells from peripheral blood mononuclear cells, taken in the first trimester of pregnancy. The CDR3: CASSRQVTWEQYF. CDR3 DNA: TGTGCCAGCAGCCGACAGGTGACGTGGGAGCAGTACTTC.